The TCR beta chain under discussion was sequenced for a study of blood T cells in healthy people across ages. Study context: Per two T cells, template switching captured roughly one barcoded beta molecule.

Together with a sample-barcoded 5' primer, a J-beta primer mix was included in a second PCR lasting about 7 to 11 cycles. TCRdb itself ran the 5' RACE reads through MiXCR, one entry per CDR3 protein. The sample lists around 900,000 distinct CDR3 sequences; 51% were seen once. Looked up from germline, CDR1 is MGHRA and CDR2 is YSYEKL. The CDR3 is 13 residues long. V lost 0 bases and J 1 base, leaving 3 bases between the germline ends. A minimum of 5.5 micrograms of total RNA was extracted per sample. The chain uses TRBV4-1 and TRBJ1-1; D is unclear. The TCR sequence derives from a woman aged 55-69 years in good health. Material: blood. The CDR3 DNA reads as TGCGCCAGCAGCCAAGATCCGAACACTGAAGCTTTCTTT. It is translated as CASSQDPNTEAFF.